The entry below gives a single T cell receptor (beta chain) sequence along with its context. What it binds is not known. Investigators took around 11 milliliters of peripheral blood from every donor. Primed by a sample-barcoded 5' primer and a J-beta primer mix, a second PCR proceeded for about 6 to 12 cycles. TCRdb reanalysed the 5' RACE reads using MiXCR and keeps one entry per CDR3 protein. The table lists approximately 400,000 distinct CDR3 sequences, approximately 52% of them singletons. The sample comes from a study of blood T cells in healthy people across ages. Study outcomes and limitations: Compared with aged donors, long-lived donors showed fewer expanded clones, suggesting selection. The study lacked donor CMV status, which possibly confounded expanded clonotype changes. Age advanced and TCR beta diversity per million T cells fell, roughly linearly.

CDR1 and CDR2 (germline): MRHNA, SNTAGT. The length of the CDR3 is 13 residues. V was pared by 3 bases and J by 7 bases, with 12 bases between. Material for sequencing was blood. The TCR comes from a man aged 55-75 years in good health. The rearrangement joins TRBV6-4 to TRBJ1-2; D remains ambiguous. This CDR3 is CASSENRGVGYTF. The CDR3 DNA reads as TGTGCCAGCAGTGAAAATCGGGGTGTTGGCTACACCTTC.